Listed below are T cell receptor beta chains from one sample, sequenced in a study of a mutant IDH1 vaccine in newly diagnosed glioma. Sequencing used immunoSEQ multiplex PCR; TCRdb keeps in-frame clones, though not all of them. The sample yields 70,000 to 95,000 clones, 75% to 90% seen once. These receptors' targets are unknown. Sequenced material: PBMCs, taken from a glioma patient whose treatment included an IDH1 peptide vaccine. These receptor sequences come from a woman aged 45-65 years with glioma. CDR3s include the opening cysteine and the closing phenylalanine or tryptophan. D genes are given only for firm matches. Size values are once, few and many counts, or a class for expanded clones, and some rows have none.

TRBJ1-2	.	.	14	TRBV9	CASSVGVEKGGYTF	TGTGCCAGCAGCGTAGGGGTCGAGAAGGGTGGCTACACCTTC
TRBJ1-2	.	.	13	TRBV28	CASSLSRESGYTF	TGTGCCAGCAGTTTATCCAGGGAGAGTGGCTACACCTTC
TRBJ2-1	.	.	15	TRBV18	CASSGATGGLSEQFF	TGTGCCAGCTCCGGAGCAACAGGCGGATTGTCTGAGCAGTTCTTC
TRBJ2-4	.	.	15	TRBV27	CASSWDKGSRNIQYF	TGTGCCAGCAGTTGGGACAAGGGGTCCCGAAACATTCAGTACTTC
TRBJ2-3	.	.	15	TRBV7-2	CASNPSRDTTDTQYF	TGTGCCAGCAACCCATCGAGGGACACCACAGATACGCAGTATTTT
TRBJ1-2	TRBD1	.	17	TRBV2	CASSPPGQGAANYGYTF	TGTGCCAGCAGCCCGCCGGGACAGGGGGCGGCGAACTATGGCTACACCTTC
TRBJ1-4	.	.	14	TRBV18	CASSPLAANEKLFF	TGTGCCAGCTCACCACTGGCCGCGAATGAAAAACTGTTTTTT
TRBJ2-2	.	.	16	TRBV9	CASSVGRLPNTGELFF	TGTGCCAGCAGCGTAGGCCGCCTACCGAACACCGGGGAGCTGTTTTTT
TRBJ1-1	.	.	14	TRBV6-6	CASSYRLDHTEAFF	TGTGCCAGCAGTTATAGACTGGACCACACTGAAGCTTTCTTT
TRBJ2-7	.	once	15	TRBV11-1	CASSSRQGRPIEQYF	TGTGCCAGCAGCTCAAGGCAGGGCCGTCCTATCGAGCAGTACTTC
TRBJ2-7	.	.	13	TRBV27	CASAGTAYYEQYF	TGTGCCAGCGCTGGGACGGCCTACTACGAGCAGTACTTC
TRBJ2-6	.	.	18	TRBV7-3	CASSPNAGLTTGANVLTF	TGTGCCAGCAGCCCCAACGCGGGCCTAACTACTGGGGCCAACGTCCTGACTTTC
TRBJ1-1	.	few	15	TRBV29-1	CSVESGGRGNTEAFF	TGCAGCGTTGAAAGCGGGGGTAGGGGGAACACTGAAGCTTTCTTT
TRBJ2-7	.	.	11	TRBV20-1	CSAQGGYEQYF	TGCAGTGCCCAGGGGGGCTACGAGCAGTACTTC
TRBJ2-7	.	.	16	TRBV15	CATSRGDWGTAYEQYF	TGTGCCACCAGCAGAGGCGATTGGGGTACGGCCTACGAGCAGTACTTC
TRBJ2-5	.	.	15	TRBV5-1	CASSLNTWYQETQYF	TGCGCCAGCAGCTTGAATACTTGGTACCAAGAGACCCAGTACTTC
TRBJ1-2	TRBD1	.	12	TRBV2	CATWTGPYGYTF	TGTGCCACCTGGACAGGCCCGTATGGCTACACCTTC
TRBJ1-2	TRBD1	.	16	TRBV15	CATSRAPGQGRLGYTF	TGTGCCACCAGCAGAGCCCCGGGACAGGGTAGGCTTGGCTACACCTTC
TRBJ2-1	TRBD2	.	18	TRBV10-3	CAISEGLADRLGGNEQFF	TGTGCCATCAGTGAGGGACTAGCAGACAGGCTGGGCGGCAATGAGCAGTTCTTC
TRBJ2-1	TRBD2	.	11	TRBV20-1	CSVREGGEQFF	TGCAGTGTTCGGGAGGGGGGTGAGCAGTTCTTC
TRBJ2-1	TRBD2	few	16	TRBV5-4	CASSLGGLAGGNEQFF	TGTGCCAGCAGCTTGGGGGGACTAGCGGGAGGGAATGAGCAGTTCTTC
TRBJ1-5	.	.	16	TRBV4-2	CASSQNSGDGNQPQHF	TGTGCCAGCAGCCAAAATTCGGGGGATGGCAATCAGCCCCAGCATTTT
TRBJ2-7	.	.	15	TRBV6-1	CASSEGRHNLYEQYF	TGTGCCAGCAGTGAAGGAAGACATAACCTCTACGAGCAGTACTTC
TRBJ2-5	.	.	12	TRBV2	CASIAVQETQYF	TGTGCCAGCATAGCTGTTCAAGAGACCCAGTACTTC
TRBJ2-2	.	.	14	TRBV6-1	CASRRRGEAGELFF	TGTGCCAGCAGGAGGAGGGGAGAGGCCGGGGAGCTGTTTTTT
TRBJ2-7	TRBD1	.	15	TRBV9	CASSPGTGLAYEQYF	TGTGCCAGCAGCCCAGGGACAGGGCTCGCCTACGAGCAGTACTTC
TRBJ1-1	.	.	15	TRBV9	CASSVGVVMNTEAFF	TGTGCCAGCAGCGTAGGGGTGGTCATGAACACTGAAGCTTTCTTT
TRBJ2-3	.	.	15	TRBV27	CASSSPTGFTDTQYF	TGTGCCAGCAGTTCCCCGACAGGATTCACAGATACGCAGTATTTT
TRBJ2-7	.	.	12	TRBV7-9	CASSNRGDEQYF	TGTGCCAGCAGCAACCGGGGCGACGAGCAGTACTTC
TRBJ1-5	.	once	16	TRBV28	CASLPSGRFLNQPQHF	TGTGCCAGTCTCCCCTCCGGCCGCTTCCTCAATCAGCCCCAGCATTTT
TRBJ1-2	TRBD1	.	15	TRBV4-1	CASSQGTGWDYGYTF	TGCGCCAGCAGCCAAGGGACAGGGTGGGACTATGGCTACACCTTC
TRBJ1-4	.	few	14	TRBV28	CASSSPEGRNPLFF	TGTGCCAGCAGTTCGCCCGAGGGGAGGAATCCACTGTTTTTT
TRBJ1-4	.	.	16	TRBV5-1	CASSLGGAPTNEKLFF	TGCGCCAGCAGCTTGGGTGGGGCGCCCACTAATGAAAAACTGTTTTTT
TRBJ1-2	.	few	14	TRBV7-8	CASSPVGENYGYTF	TGTGCCAGCAGCCCCGTCGGCGAAAACTATGGCTACACCTTC
TRBJ2-1	TRBD2	.	15	TRBV5-1	CASSPLAGEFNEQFF	TGCGCCAGCAGCCCGCTAGCGGGAGAGTTCAATGAGCAGTTCTTC